This T cell receptor (beta chain) was captured in a study of brain T cells in children with intractable seizures. The CDR3 has 15 amino acids. Trimming cost V 0 bases and J 5 bases, with 12 bases left between them. Germline V gene data show CDR1 as MNHEY and CDR2 as SVGAGI. Broader study findings: Clones missing pre-surgery may reflect undersampling of that blood sample. HCMV serostatus was not known, and viral specificity came from CDR3 similarity only.

As for this clone: The antigen remains undetermined.

The sequenced cases were selected for having the highest brain T cell transcript signatures. Clones were sequenced by immunoSEQ multiplex PCR, and TCRdb holds only the in-frame ones, with some missing. Altogether tens of thousands of clones are present, around 90% being singletons, with the ten largest covering roughly 24%. The V and J genes are TRBV6-5 and TRBJ2-3, with D perhaps TRBD2 (5 bases). The sample was peripheral blood, taken at surgery. The receptor's source is a girl aged 2-15 years with Rasmussen encephalitis and intractable seizures. The CDR3 reads CASSYSEGLGDTQYF. The CDR3 DNA reads as TGTGCCAGCAGTTACTCTGAGGGTTTAGGAGATACGCAGTATTTT.